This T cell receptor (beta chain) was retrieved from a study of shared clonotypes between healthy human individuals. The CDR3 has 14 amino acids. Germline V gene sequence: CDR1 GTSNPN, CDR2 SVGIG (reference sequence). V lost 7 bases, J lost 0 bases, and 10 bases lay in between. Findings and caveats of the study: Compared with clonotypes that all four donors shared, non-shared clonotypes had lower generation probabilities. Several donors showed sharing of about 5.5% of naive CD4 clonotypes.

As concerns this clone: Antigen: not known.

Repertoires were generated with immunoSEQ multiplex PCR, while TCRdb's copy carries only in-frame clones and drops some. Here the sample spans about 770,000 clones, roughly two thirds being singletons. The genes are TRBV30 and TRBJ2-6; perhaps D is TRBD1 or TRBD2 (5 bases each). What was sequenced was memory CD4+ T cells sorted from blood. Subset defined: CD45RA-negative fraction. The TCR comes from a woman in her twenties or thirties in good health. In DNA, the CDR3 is TGTGCCTCGGGACCGCTCTCTGGGGCCAACGTCCTGACTTTC. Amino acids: CASGPLSGANVLTF.